The rows below give T cell receptor beta chains drawn from one sample of a study of blood T cells in healthy people across ages. Each CDR3 protein gets one entry after TCRdb re-called the 5' RACE reads with MiXCR. The sample gives more than 800,000 distinct CDR3 sequences, 40% to 55% of which show up once; approximately 17% is in the top ten. Sequenced sample: blood. All receptors come from a woman in her sixties or seventies in good health. Each CDR3 is given with its conserved first and last residue. The order of the fields is CDR3 protein, CDR3 DNA, D gene, V gene, J gene, clone size. D genes are given only for firm matches. Not every row has a clone size; where given, it reads once, few, many or a size class.

cdr3_aa: CATSPLVGEEQFF
cdr3_nt: TGTGCCACCAGCCCTCTAGTAGGGGAGGAGCAGTTCTTC
d_call: -
v_call: TRBV15
j_call: TRBJ2-1
clone_size: -

cdr3_aa: CASSLGGSLNTQYF
cdr3_nt: TGTGCCAGCAGCTTAGGAGGGAGCTTGAATACGCAGTATTTT
d_call: -
v_call: TRBV13
j_call: TRBJ2-3
clone_size: -

cdr3_aa: CASSIRTGPNEQFF
cdr3_nt: TGTGCCAGCAGCATACGGACAGGGCCGAATGAGCAGTTCTTC
d_call: TRBD1
v_call: TRBV9
j_call: TRBJ2-1
clone_size: few

cdr3_aa: CSAPDRGRNSPLHF
cdr3_nt: TGCAGTGCTCCCGACAGGGGGAGGAATTCACCCCTCCACTTT
d_call: TRBD1
v_call: TRBV20-1
j_call: TRBJ1-6
clone_size: few

cdr3_aa: CSARGGAGAGEQFF
cdr3_nt: TGCAGTGCTAGAGGGGGGGCGGGAGCTGGTGAGCAGTTCTTC
d_call: -
v_call: TRBV20-1
j_call: TRBJ2-1
clone_size: -

cdr3_aa: CASSHGLAGDYGEQYF
cdr3_nt: TGTGCCAGCAGCCATGGACTAGCGGGAGATTATGGTGAGCAGTACTTC
d_call: TRBD2
v_call: TRBV3-1
j_call: TRBJ2-7
clone_size: -

cdr3_aa: CASSWASGGAYNEQFF
cdr3_nt: TGTGCCAGCAGTTGGGCTAGCGGGGGAGCTTACAATGAGCAGTTCTTC
d_call: TRBD2
v_call: TRBV27
j_call: TRBJ2-1
clone_size: few

cdr3_aa: CTSTDSTDTQYF
cdr3_nt: TGTACCAGCACCGACAGCACAGATACGCAGTATTTT
d_call: -
v_call: TRBV12-3/TRBV12-4
j_call: TRBJ2-3
clone_size: -

cdr3_aa: CATSRGADTRYF
cdr3_nt: TGTGCCACCAGCAGAGGGGCGGACACACGGTACTTC
d_call: -
v_call: TRBV15
j_call: TRBJ2-7
clone_size: -

cdr3_aa: CSASPVQGPGYTF
cdr3_nt: TGCAGTGCTAGCCCCGTCCAGGGGCCTGGCTACACCTTC
d_call: -
v_call: TRBV20-1
j_call: TRBJ1-2
clone_size: few

cdr3_aa: CASSHTFGRDRFF
cdr3_nt: TGTGCCAGCAGCCATACCTTCGGTCGGGATCGGTTCTTC
d_call: -
v_call: TRBV3-1
j_call: TRBJ2-1
clone_size: -

cdr3_aa: CSALRDRVNTEAFF
cdr3_nt: TGCAGTGCCCTAAGGGACAGGGTTAACACTGAAGCTTTCTTT
d_call: TRBD1
v_call: TRBV20-1
j_call: TRBJ1-1
clone_size: -

cdr3_aa: CASSHGGGAYGYTF
cdr3_nt: TGTGCCAGCAGCCACGGAGGAGGGGCCTATGGCTACACCTTC
d_call: -
v_call: TRBV5-6
j_call: TRBJ1-2
clone_size: -

cdr3_aa: CSARGAGSYEQYF
cdr3_nt: TGCAGTGCTAGAGGGGCAGGCTCCTACGAGCAGTACTTC
d_call: -
v_call: TRBV20-1
j_call: TRBJ2-7
clone_size: -

cdr3_aa: CASSRGTGRKEKLFF
cdr3_nt: TGTGCCAGCAGTCGGGGGACAGGACGGAAGGAAAAACTGTTTTTT
d_call: TRBD1
v_call: TRBV25-1
j_call: TRBJ1-4
clone_size: few

cdr3_aa: CSVVWGGETQYF
cdr3_nt: TGCAGCGTTGTCTGGGGAGGGGAGACCCAGTACTTC
d_call: TRBD2
v_call: TRBV29-1
j_call: TRBJ2-5
clone_size: many

cdr3_aa: CASSDAPGSYEQYF
cdr3_nt: TGTGCCAGCAGTGATGCCCCCGGCAGCTACGAGCAGTACTTC
d_call: -
v_call: TRBV6-1
j_call: TRBJ2-7
clone_size: -

cdr3_aa: CASNSQPGGTEAFF
cdr3_nt: TGTGCCAGTAACTCACAACCAGGGGGCACTGAAGCTTTCTTT
d_call: TRBD1
v_call: TRBV7-2
j_call: TRBJ1-1
clone_size: -

cdr3_aa: CTSSRTGVVYEQYF
cdr3_nt: TGTACCAGCAGCCGAACAGGGGTAGTCTACGAGCAGTACTTC
d_call: TRBD1
v_call: TRBV27
j_call: TRBJ2-7
clone_size: -

cdr3_aa: CASSPDNTEAFF
cdr3_nt: TGTGCCAGCAGTCCAGACAACACTGAAGCTTTCTTT
d_call: -
v_call: TRBV28
j_call: TRBJ1-1
clone_size: once

cdr3_aa: CASSPGLAGGQIQETQYF
cdr3_nt: TGCGCCAGCAGCCCAGGACTAGCGGGGGGGCAGATCCAAGAGACCCAGTACTTC
d_call: TRBD2
v_call: TRBV4-1
j_call: TRBJ2-5
clone_size: -

cdr3_aa: CASSQADTEAFF
cdr3_nt: TGTGCCAGCAGCCAAGCGGACACTGAAGCTTTCTTT
d_call: -
v_call: TRBV6-6
j_call: TRBJ1-1
clone_size: many

cdr3_aa: CASSPPAGELFF
cdr3_nt: TGTGCCAGCAGCCCGCCCGCCGGGGAGCTGTTTTTT
d_call: -
v_call: TRBV6-5
j_call: TRBJ2-2
clone_size: -

cdr3_aa: CASSLNRGGTGELFF
cdr3_nt: TGTGCCAGCAGCTTAAACAGGGGTGGTACCGGGGAGCTGTTTTTT
d_call: TRBD1
v_call: TRBV7-3
j_call: TRBJ2-2
clone_size: -

cdr3_aa: CASSLDLETFSGANVLTF
cdr3_nt: TGCGCCAGCAGCTTGGATCTGGAGACCTTCTCTGGGGCCAACGTCCTGACTTTC
d_call: -
v_call: TRBV5-1
j_call: TRBJ2-6
clone_size: -

cdr3_aa: CASSLKEAETGVDTQYF
cdr3_nt: TGTGCCAGCAGCTTAAAGGAGGCGGAGACAGGGGTAGATACGCAGTATTTT
d_call: TRBD1
v_call: TRBV7-8
j_call: TRBJ2-3
clone_size: -

cdr3_aa: CASSVLYEQYF
cdr3_nt: TGTGCCAGCAGCGTTCTTTACGAGCAGTACTTC
d_call: -
v_call: TRBV2
j_call: TRBJ2-7
clone_size: many

cdr3_aa: CASSSIGGGQKDNEQFF
cdr3_nt: TGTGCCAGCAGTTCTATCGGGGGGGGACAGAAAGACAATGAGCAGTTCTTC
d_call: -
v_call: TRBV27
j_call: TRBJ2-1
clone_size: -

cdr3_aa: CSVEGAGINEKLFF
cdr3_nt: TGCAGCGTCGAAGGCGCAGGGATTAATGAAAAACTGTTTTTT
d_call: -
v_call: TRBV29-1
j_call: TRBJ1-4
clone_size: -

cdr3_aa: CSVDGRVGPYEQYF
cdr3_nt: TGCAGCGTCGATGGTAGGGTTGGTCCCTACGAGCAGTACTTC
d_call: -
v_call: TRBV29-1
j_call: TRBJ2-7
clone_size: -

cdr3_aa: CASRKIQGTEETQYF
cdr3_nt: TGTGCCAGCAGGAAGATCCAAGGGACAGAAGAGACCCAGTACTTC
d_call: TRBD1
v_call: TRBV25-1
j_call: TRBJ2-5
clone_size: -

cdr3_aa: CASSEPPAGVLQETQYF
cdr3_nt: TGTGCCAGCAGTGAACCCCCCGCAGGGGTGCTCCAAGAGACCCAGTACTTC
d_call: -
v_call: TRBV6-1
j_call: TRBJ2-5
clone_size: -

cdr3_aa: CASSWSDSTYEQYF
cdr3_nt: TGTGCCAGCAGTTGGAGCGACAGCACCTACGAGCAGTACTTC
d_call: -
v_call: TRBV6-2/TRBV6-3
j_call: TRBJ2-7
clone_size: few

cdr3_aa: CASSLTGWMYF
cdr3_nt: TGTGCCAGCAGCCTCACAGGGTGGATGTACTTC
d_call: -
v_call: TRBV11-2
j_call: TRBJ2-5
clone_size: -

cdr3_aa: CASSPRRASGSDTQYF
cdr3_nt: TGTGCCAGCTCACCACGACGGGCTTCGGGGTCAGATACGCAGTATTTT
d_call: -
v_call: TRBV18
j_call: TRBJ2-3
clone_size: once

cdr3_aa: CASSQTGFEIEQYF
cdr3_nt: TGTGCCAGCAGCCAAACAGGGTTCGAGATCGAGCAGTACTTC
d_call: -
v_call: TRBV28
j_call: TRBJ2-7
clone_size: few

cdr3_aa: CASSQEGQGYGGYTF
cdr3_nt: TGCGCCAGCAGCCAAGAGGGACAGGGTTACGGTGGCTACACCTTC
d_call: TRBD1
v_call: TRBV4-1
j_call: TRBJ1-2
clone_size: -

cdr3_aa: CSVEGRWAQETQYF
cdr3_nt: TGCAGCGTTGAGGGGCGGTGGGCCCAAGAGACCCAGTACTTC
d_call: -
v_call: TRBV29-1
j_call: TRBJ2-5
clone_size: -

cdr3_aa: CASSLGGLVGSYNEQFF
cdr3_nt: TGTGCCAGCAGCTTAGGAGGACTAGTTGGCTCCTACAATGAGCAGTTCTTC
d_call: TRBD2
v_call: TRBV13
j_call: TRBJ2-1
clone_size: -

cdr3_aa: CASSLMGGRYEQYF
cdr3_nt: TGTGCCAGCAGTTTAATGGGGGGGCGCTACGAGCAGTACTTC
d_call: -
v_call: TRBV27
j_call: TRBJ2-7
clone_size: -

cdr3_aa: CASKGRLAKNIQYF
cdr3_nt: TGTGCCAGCAAGGGCAGATTAGCCAAAAACATTCAGTACTTC
d_call: -
v_call: TRBV27
j_call: TRBJ2-4
clone_size: -

cdr3_aa: CASRLGGASYEQYF
cdr3_nt: TGCGCCAGCAGGCTTGGGGGGGCGAGCTACGAGCAGTACTTC
d_call: -
v_call: TRBV5-1
j_call: TRBJ2-7
clone_size: -

cdr3_aa: CASSPTGASGSNEQFF
cdr3_nt: TGTGCCAGCTCACCTACTGGGGCTAGCGGGAGCAATGAGCAGTTCTTC
d_call: TRBD2
v_call: TRBV18
j_call: TRBJ2-1
clone_size: -

cdr3_aa: CATSDIGQAQETQYF
cdr3_nt: TGTGCCACCAGTGATATAGGACAGGCCCAAGAGACCCAGTACTTC
d_call: TRBD1
v_call: TRBV24-1
j_call: TRBJ2-5
clone_size: few

cdr3_aa: CASSYDRGRWKQFF
cdr3_nt: TGTGCCAGCAGCTATGACAGGGGGCGTTGGAAGCAGTTCTTC
d_call: TRBD1
v_call: TRBV27
j_call: TRBJ2-1
clone_size: few

cdr3_aa: CASSLEGQTPSYEQYF
cdr3_nt: TGCGCCAGCAGCTTGGAAGGACAGACCCCCTCCTACGAGCAGTACTTC
d_call: -
v_call: TRBV5-1
j_call: TRBJ2-7
clone_size: few

cdr3_aa: CASSHVRQDAGELFF
cdr3_nt: TGTGCCAGCAGTCACGTCCGACAGGACGCCGGGGAGCTGTTTTTT
d_call: -
v_call: TRBV28
j_call: TRBJ2-2
clone_size: -